One and the same sample provided the 5 T cell receptor beta chains below, sequenced in a study of T cell repertoires in cytomegalovirus infection. MiXCR, run by TCRdb on the reads, gives a single entry per CDR3 protein. The data show roughly 500,000 distinct CDR3 sequences, approximately 15% seen once. Sequencing input: CD8+ T cells from PBMCs. These receptors were collected from a human donor in good health (CMV status not recorded). Some clones in this sample may be carry-over from other donors' samples.

In its sample, this clonotype was seen many times. The V and J genes are TRBV29-1 and TRBJ2-3, with D hard to call. The CDR3 runs 13 residues. CDR1 is SQVTM and CDR2 is ANQGSEA in the germline V gene. Trimming took 3 bases from V and 0 from J, leaving 7 bases between them. CDR3 amino acids: CSVDLPSTDTQYF. In DNA form, the CDR3 reads TGCAGCGTTGACCTGCCGAGCACAGATACGCAGTATTTT.

The chain joins TRBV6-1 to TRBJ2-1; D gene unclear. There are 13 residues in the CDR3. The germline V gene has CDR1 MNHNS and CDR2 SASEGT. Trimming pared 1 base from V and 4 bases from J, leaving 5 bases between. The CDR3 DNA reads TGTGCCAGCAGTGAAGGGCGATACAATGAGCAGTTCTTC. It translates to CASSEGRYNEQFF.

V and J are TRBV11-2 and TRBJ1-1; TRBD1 agrees at 7 bases. Germline CDR1 is SGHAT and CDR2 is FQNNGV. The CDR3 spans 16 residues. The J segment lost 10 bases and the V segment lost 4 bases, leaving 18 bases of the junction unmatched. For the CDR3, the DNA is TGTGCCAGCAGCTCGGGACAGTACGATGTGAACACTACAGCTTTCTTT. Encoded protein: CASSSGQYDVNTTAFF.

With regard to this clonotype: Possible read error: a much larger clone is one base away. The chain couples TRBV28 to TRBJ1-5; TRBD1 aligns across 8 bases. Trimming at V came to 0 bases and at J to 0 bases, leaving 4 bases not matched to a gene. Germline CDR1 is MDHEN and CDR2 is SYDVKM. This CDR3 has 17 residues. The CDR3: CASSLWKDRASNQPQHF. Here the CDR3 DNA reads TGTGCCAGCAGTTTATGGAAGGACAGGGCTAGCAATCAGCCCCAGCATTTT.

This clonotype was found many times. The gene calls are TRBV7-8 and TRBJ1-5, with 7 positions matching TRBD1. The CDR3 spans 17 residues. CDR1 and CDR2 (germline): SGHVS, FQNEAQ. Losses at the gene ends were 5 bases for V and 0 bases for J; bases not matched to a gene: 10. As DNA, the CDR3 is TGTGCCAGCAGCCCAGGGGGGGGGGTCCCTAGCAATCAGCCCCAGCATTTT. Residues: CASSPGGGVPSNQPQHF.